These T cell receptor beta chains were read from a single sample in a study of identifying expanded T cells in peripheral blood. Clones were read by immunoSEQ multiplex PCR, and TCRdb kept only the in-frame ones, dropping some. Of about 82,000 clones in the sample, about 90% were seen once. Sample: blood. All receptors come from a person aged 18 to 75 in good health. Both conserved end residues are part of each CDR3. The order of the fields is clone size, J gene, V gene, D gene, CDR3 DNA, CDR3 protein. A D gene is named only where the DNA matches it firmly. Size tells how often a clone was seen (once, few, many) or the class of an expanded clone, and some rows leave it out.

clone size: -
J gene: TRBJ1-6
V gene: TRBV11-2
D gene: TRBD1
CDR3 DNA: TGTGCCAGCAGCTTAGAGACAGGGGGCGTTTCACCCCTCCACTTT
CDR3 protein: CASSLETGGVSPLHF

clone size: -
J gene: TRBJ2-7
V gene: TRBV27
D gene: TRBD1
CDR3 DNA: TGTGCCAGCAGTACCTCGGGACAGCCCTACGAGCAGTACTTC
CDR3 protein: CASSTSGQPYEQYF

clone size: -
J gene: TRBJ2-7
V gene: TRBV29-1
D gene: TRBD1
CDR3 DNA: TGCAGCGCTCGACAGGGTAGAGAGCAGTACTTC
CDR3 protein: CSARQGREQYF

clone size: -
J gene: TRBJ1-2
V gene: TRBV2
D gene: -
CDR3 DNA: TGTGCCAGCAGTGAATCGGCCGCGTACTATGGCTACACCTTC
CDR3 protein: CASSESAAYYGYTF

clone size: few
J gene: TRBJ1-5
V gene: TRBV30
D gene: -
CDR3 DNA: TGTGCCTGGAGTGTACAAACGAATCAGCCCCAGCATTTT
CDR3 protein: CAWSVQTNQPQHF

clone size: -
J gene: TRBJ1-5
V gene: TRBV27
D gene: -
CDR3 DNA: TGTGCCAGCAGTTTATCAAAGAGGAATCAGCCCCAGCATTTT
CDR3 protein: CASSLSKRNQPQHF

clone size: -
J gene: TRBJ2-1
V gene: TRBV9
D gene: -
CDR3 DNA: TGTGCCAGCAGTGCAAGGACAGTAATTCCTTACAATGAGCAGTTCTTC
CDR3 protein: CASSARTVIPYNEQFF

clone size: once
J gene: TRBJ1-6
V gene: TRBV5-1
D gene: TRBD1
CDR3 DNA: TGCGCCAGCAGCTTGGGCGGGACAGGGAGCAATTCACCCCTCCACTTT
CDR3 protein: CASSLGGTGSNSPLHF

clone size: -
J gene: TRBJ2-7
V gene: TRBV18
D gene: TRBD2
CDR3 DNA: TGTGCCAGCTCACCACTAGCGGGAGGGCGAGGCGAGCAGTACTTC
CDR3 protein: CASSPLAGGRGEQYF

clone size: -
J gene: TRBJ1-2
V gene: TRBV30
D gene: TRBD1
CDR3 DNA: TGTGCCTGGAGTGTAACGCAGGGGGCAGAAGGCTACACCTTC
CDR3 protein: CAWSVTQGAEGYTF

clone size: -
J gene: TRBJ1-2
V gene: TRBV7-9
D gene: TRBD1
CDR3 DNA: TGTGCCAGCAGCTTTGTAGGGACAGGGGTCCGCGGCTACACCTTC
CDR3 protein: CASSFVGTGVRGYTF

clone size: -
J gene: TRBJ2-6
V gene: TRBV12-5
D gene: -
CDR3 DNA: TGTGCTAGTGCCCCGAGAACCTTCGGACTCGCTCGGCCCTCTGGGGCCAACGTCCTGACTTTC
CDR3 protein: CASAPRTFGLARPSGANVLTF

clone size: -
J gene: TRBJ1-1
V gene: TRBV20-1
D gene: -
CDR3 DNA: TGCAGTGCTAGAATGAACACTGAAGCTTTCTTT
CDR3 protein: CSARMNTEAFF

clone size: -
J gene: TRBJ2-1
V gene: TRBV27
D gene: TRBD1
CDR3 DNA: TGTGCCAGCAGTCCCCTTGGACAGGGAAGCAATGAGCAGTTCTTC
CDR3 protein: CASSPLGQGSNEQFF

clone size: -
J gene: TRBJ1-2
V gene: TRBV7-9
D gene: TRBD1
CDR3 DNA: TGTGCCAGCAGCTTAAGCGGGACAGTCTATGGCTACACCTTC
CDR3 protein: CASSLSGTVYGYTF

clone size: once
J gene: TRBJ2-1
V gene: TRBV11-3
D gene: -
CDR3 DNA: TGTGCCAGCAGCCCGCGGGGTGAGCAGTTCTTC
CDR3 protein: CASSPRGEQFF

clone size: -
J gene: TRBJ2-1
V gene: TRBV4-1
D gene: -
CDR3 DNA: TGCGCCAGCAGCCGCTCCCAGGCGTACAATGAGCAGTTCTTC
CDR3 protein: CASSRSQAYNEQFF

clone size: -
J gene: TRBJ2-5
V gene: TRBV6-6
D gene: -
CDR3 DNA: TGTGCCAGCAGTTACTACGGCAGAGGGCAAGAGACCCAGTACTTC
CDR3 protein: CASSYYGRGQETQYF

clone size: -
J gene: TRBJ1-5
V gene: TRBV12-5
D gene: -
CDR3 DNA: TGTGCTAGTGGTTTGGCCCAGCAGTGGGTTAAGGGCAATCAGCCCCAGCATTTT
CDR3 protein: CASGLAQQWVKGNQPQHF

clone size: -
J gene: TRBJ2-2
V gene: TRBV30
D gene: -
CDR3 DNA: TGTGCCTGGAGTGGTGGGCTAGCTCTCCCCGGGGAGCTGTTTTTT
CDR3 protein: CAWSGGLALPGELFF

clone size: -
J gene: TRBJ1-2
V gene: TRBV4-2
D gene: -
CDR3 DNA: TGTGCCAGCAGCCAAAGTACCTTTACCCCCTATGGCTACACCTTC
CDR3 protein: CASSQSTFTPYGYTF